This T cell receptor (beta chain) comes out of a study of T cell responses to AZD1222 COVID-19 vaccine. General observations from the study: Vaccine-associated CD4 TCRs spanned spike, dominant at 160-218 and 743-854. Possibly, clonal diversity was underestimated; donors were largely white British and included more females.

The data were produced by immunoSEQ multiplex PCR, yet TCRdb's version contains in-frame clones alone and is incomplete. The profile covers approximately 100,000 clones, with 92% appearing a single time and 1% to 1.5% taken by the ten largest. V was clipped by 6 bases and J by 4 bases; unmatched bases: 8. This CDR3 contains 13 residues. CDR1 is SQVTM and CDR2 is ANQGSEA in the germline V gene. Note on this clone: The antigen is unknown.

Sequencing used peripheral blood, obtained on day 0 of AZD1222 vaccination. The chain carries TRBV29-1 and TRBJ2-7, with 8 bases aligning to TRBD1. The source of this sequence is an adult in good health. The CDR3 loop reads CSVLTDRGYEQYF. CDR3 in DNA: TGCAGCGTCCTGACAGACAGGGGTTACGAGCAGTACTTC.